This entry is about one TCR beta chain. cDNA prepared by RNA extraction and subsequent reverse transcription served as the template for sequencing. Profiled with immunoSEQ multiplex PCR; TCRdb holds only in-frame clones, not every one. The sample records approximately 59,000 clones, roughly 44% being singletons. This sample is drawn from a study of CD8+ T cells in alopecia areata. Study background: Treated individuals took tofacitinib by mouth, 5 to 10 mg twice daily. Tofacitinib was given for 6 to 18 months, then stopped for 6 months.

The germline CDR1 and CDR2 sequences are SGDLS and YYNGEE. There are 15 residues in the CDR3. V dropped 4 bases and J dropped 0; count of bases not matched to a gene: 6. The TCR was taken from a human donor with alopecia areata. The source was CD8+ T cells sorted from blood, collected at week 0. The gene calls are TRBV9 and TRBJ2-7; 8 bases align to TRBD1. The DNA for the CDR3 is TGTGCCAGCAGCCGCAGGGACAGGAGCTCCTACGAGCAGTACTTC. Its protein product is CASSRRDRSSYEQYF.